Listed here are 5 T cell receptor beta chains from one sample, sequenced in a study of tumor-infiltrating lymphocytes in glioblastoma multiforme. Multiple V-beta primers and a C-beta primer amplified TCRB from RNA. Via MiXCR, TCRdb re-called the multiplex PCR reads, giving one row per CDR3 protein. Of more than 13,000 distinct CDR3 sequences listed, about 67% were seen once; the top ten hold roughly 49%. The sequencing input was brain tumor tissue. Receptor source: a male donor with glioblastoma.

The table lists this clonotype with a few counts. A much larger clone sits a single nucleotide away, making a read error possible. This chain joins TRBV11-2 and TRBJ2-1; D ambiguous. In germline, CDR1 is SGHAT, CDR2 FQNNGV. The length of the CDR3 is 13 residues. V dropped 3 bases and J dropped 12 bases, with 15 bases sitting between them. This CDR3 reads CASSFGRGDLQFF. CDR3 in DNA: TGTGCCAGCAGCTTTGGTCGAGGCGACTTGCAGTTCTTC.

This chain links TRBV5-6 with TRBJ1-4; D ambiguous. Germline V gene data show CDR1 as SGHDT and CDR2 as YYEEEE. V dropped 3 bases and J dropped 4 bases, with 10 bases sitting between them. This CDR3 is built from 14 residues. The DNA for the CDR3 is TGTGCCAGCAGCTCGGACGGCCATAATGAAAAACTGTTTTTT. Its protein is CASSSDGHNEKLFF. The full variable domain, its missing parts supplied by reference TRBV5-6 and TRBJ1-4, is DAGVTQSPTHLIKTRGQQVTLRCSPKSGHDTVSWYQQALGQGPQFIFQYYEEEERQRGNFPDRFSGHQFPNYSSELNVNALLLGDSALYLCASSSDGHNEKLFFGSGTQLSVL.

Of note for this clonotype: An end of the junction differs from the germline gene, which may be a read error. This sequence joins TRBV5-1 and TRBJ1-1; tentatively, D is TRBD1 (5 bases). Germline V gene data show CDR1 as SGHRS and CDR2 as YFSETQ. CDR3 length: 14 amino acids. The CDR3 here is CARSSEGCSTEAFF. DNA for the CDR3: TGCGCCAGAAGCTCGGAGGGGTGTAGCACTGAAGCTTTCTTT.

Details on this clonotype: Lacking the conserved final phenylalanine or tryptophan, this CDR3 likely reflects a read error. This chain links TRBV7-9 with TRBJ2-3, with D possibly being TRBD1 (5 bases). The CDR3 has 15 residues. CDR1 SEHNR and CDR2 FQNEAQ come from the germline V gene (reference sequence). With 5 bases removed from V and 4 bases from J, the gap between germline ends came to 16 bases. CDR3 protein: CASSTLGVQADTQYS. The CDR3 coding sequence is TGTGCCAGCAGCACCCTTGGCGTACAGGCAGATACGCAGTATTCT.

Of note for this clonotype: An end of the junction differs from the germline gene, which may be a read error. The rearrangement uses TRBV11-2 and TRBJ2-7, with 8 bases identical to TRBD2. CDR3 length equals 17 residues. Looked up from germline, CDR1 is SGHAT and CDR2 is FQNNGV. DNA for the CDR3: TGTGCCGGCAGCTTAGATCGGGGGGGGGTGACCTCCTACGAGCAGTACTTC. It codes for CAGSLDRGGVTSYEQYF.